The clone carrying this TCR beta chain was picked up one time. The sample is drawn from a study of blood T cell repertoires in COVID-19. Across the whole study: Samples came from the United States, Italy and Spain, spanning acute and convalescent COVID-19.

CDR1 and CDR2 (germline): SEHNR, FQNEAQ (reference sequence). V was pared by 1 base and J by 2 bases, with 20 bases between. This CDR3 spans 18 amino acids. Assignment of participants to cohorts was predicated upon participant-reported clinical history. Per the authors' pipeline: From reference gene primer amplification, estimates of nucleated cell counts were derived. Using immunoSEQ multiplex PCR, the repertoire was profiled, and TCRdb retains in-frame clones only, with some absent. The D gene and trimming were derived from the DNA, and the V and J assignments and clone size from that table. In the table there are over 200,000 clones, about nine tenths of which are singletons.

Sequenced sample: PBMCs or T cells enriched from blood (not recorded which). The rearrangement joins TRBV7-9 to TRBJ1-2; tentative D call: TRBD1 (6 bases). The clonotype was recovered from a man between 18 and 35 years old who had recovered from COVID-19. The CDR3 DNA is TGTGCCAGCAGCTTAGTAGCTGATTGGAACAGGGAAAACTATGGCTACACCTTC. This codes for CASSLVADWNRENYGYTF.